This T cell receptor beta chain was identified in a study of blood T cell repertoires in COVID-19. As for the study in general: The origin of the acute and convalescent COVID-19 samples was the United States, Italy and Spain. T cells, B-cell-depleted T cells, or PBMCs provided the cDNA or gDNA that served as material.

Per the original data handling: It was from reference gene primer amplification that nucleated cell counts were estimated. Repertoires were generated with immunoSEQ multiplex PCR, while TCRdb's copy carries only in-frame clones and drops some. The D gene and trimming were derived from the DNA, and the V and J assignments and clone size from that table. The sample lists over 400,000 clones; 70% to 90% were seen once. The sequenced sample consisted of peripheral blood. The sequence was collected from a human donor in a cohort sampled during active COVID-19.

The CDR3 nucleotides are TGTGCCAGCAGTACCGACAGGGTCTATAATTCACCCCTCCACTTT. Amino acid sequence: CASSTDRVYNSPLHF. J is TRBJ1-6 and V is TRBV6-5; 7 bases agree with TRBD1. The germline V gene has CDR1 MNHEY and CDR2 SVGAGI. The CDR3 is made up of 15 amino acids. J gave up 3 bases and V 5 bases, and 4 bases lay outside the gene matches.